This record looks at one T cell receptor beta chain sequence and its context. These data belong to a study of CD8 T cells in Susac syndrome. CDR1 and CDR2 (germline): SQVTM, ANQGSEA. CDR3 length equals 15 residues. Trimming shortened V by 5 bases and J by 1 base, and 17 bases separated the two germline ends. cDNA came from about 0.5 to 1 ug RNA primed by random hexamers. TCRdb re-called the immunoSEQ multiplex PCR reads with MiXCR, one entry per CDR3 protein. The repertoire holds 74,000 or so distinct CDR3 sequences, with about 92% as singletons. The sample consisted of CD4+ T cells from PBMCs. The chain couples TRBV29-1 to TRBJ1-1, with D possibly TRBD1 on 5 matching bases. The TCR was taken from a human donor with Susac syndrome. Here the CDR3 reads CSVKDNPLRNTEAFF. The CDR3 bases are TGCAGCGTTAAGGACAACCCCCTGCGGAACACTGAAGCTTTCTTT.